This record looks at one T cell receptor beta chain sequence and its context. Germline CDR1 and CDR2: KGHDR and SFDVKD. The CDR3 is made up of 16 amino acids. Trimming took 1 base from V and 4 from J; bases not matched to a gene: 4. This specimen belongs to a study of blood T cell repertoires in COVID-19. Residents of about two dozen US areas, aged roughly 18 to 90 years, made up the participants. Cohorts were assigned according to the clinical history that participants reported. Donors of Cohort 3 who recovered were those that had two negative PCRs, clearance, or symptom resolution. Profiling relied on immunoSEQ multiplex PCR, and the TCRdb table lists in-frame clones only, not all of them. The data hold some 320,000 clones, with around 90% observed a single time.

Sequenced material: PBMCs or T cells enriched from blood (not recorded which). The chain is built from TRBV24-1 and TRBJ2-3, with TRBD2 identical over 10 bases. This sequence originates from a man aged 60-69 years who had recovered from COVID-19. The DNA for the CDR3 is TGTGCCACCAGTGATTTCCTAGCGGGAGTAGCAGATACGCAGTATTTT. Its protein is CATSDFLAGVADTQYF.